This entry is about one T cell receptor (beta chain). The clone's antigen remains unknown. No base qualities exist here, and no much larger clone lies one base off it. Library preparation was by the immunoSEQ multiplex PCR assay. In its TCRdb copy, this immuneACCESS table keeps in-frame sequences only and misses some clones. Where compared with another copy, unresolved V genes explain less than half of these, and the others have no known cause. Recorded for this sample are about 50,000 clones; about 88% of them occurred a single time. The ten most abundant clones make up approximately 12% of the sample. This specimen belongs to a study of CD4+ T cells in melanoma (dated by TCRdb to the early 2020s). With respect to the entire study: Neoantigen-specific CD4+ T cells in human melanoma were what the study investigated. What the study reported, not specific to this receptor: Neoantigen-specific CD4+ T cells were reported to be correlated with the function of CD8+ T cells, macrophages and B cells. Diverse differentiation states were reported to be shown by neoantigen-specific CD4+ T cells in melanoma.

Trimmed from V: 6 bases; trimmed from J: 5 bases; junction bases lacking a gene match: 12. The CDR3, from cysteine to phenylalanine, totals 16 residues. The kept DNA is CDR3 alone, 48 bases in frame from the first base. CDR1 and CDR2 (SGHRS, YFSETQ) derive from the germline V gene. Donors were patients with melanoma. The receptor's source is a human donor with melanoma. The chain employs TRBV5-1 and TRBJ2-5, and 11 junction bases match TRBD1. Sequenced input: peripheral blood. The CDR3 is CASKPGTGGFLETQYF. The nucleotides are TGCGCCAGCAAACCCGGGACAGGGGGTTTTCTTGAGACCCAGTACTTC. With the portions outside the CDR3 filled from the reference TRBV5-1 and TRBJ2-5 genes, the complete variable region becomes KAGVTQTPRYLIKTRGQQVTLSCSPISGHRSVSWYQQTPGQGLQFLFEYFSETQRNKGNFPGRFSGRQFSNSRSEMNVSTLELGDSALYLCASKPGTGGFLETQYFGPGTRLLVL.